The rows below give T cell receptor beta chains drawn from one sample of a study of response to subunit inactivated influenza vaccine. TCRdb used MiXCR to reprocess the RT-PCR reads, holding one entry per CDR3 protein. Found here are 600,000 to 850,000 distinct CDR3 sequences, 14% of them singletons; the top ten hold around 7.6%. Sequencing used PBMCs from blood, obtained about 14 days before vaccination. These receptors were taken from a man between 50 and 59 years old who received an inactivated influenza vaccine. CDR3s include the opening cysteine and the closing phenylalanine or tryptophan. Fields, in order: CDR3 length, D gene, V gene, J gene, clone size, CDR3 protein, CDR3 DNA. A D gene is named only where the DNA matches it firmly. Clone size, where shown, is once, few, many, or a class for clones that have expanded.

length: 15
D: TRBD1
V: TRBV27
J: TRBJ2-1
size: few
CDR3: CASSDYRGLYNEQFF
DNA: TGTGCCAGCAGTGATTACAGGGGGCTCTACAATGAGCAGTTCTTC

length: 21
D: TRBD2
V: TRBV4-2
J: TRBJ2-7
size: .
CDR3: CASSQGTPGASGALSSYEQYF
DNA: TGTGCCAGCAGCCAGGGGACCCCCGGGGCTAGCGGGGCCCTCAGCTCCTACGAGCAGTACTTC

length: 15
D: TRBD2
V: TRBV9
J: TRBJ2-5
size: many
CDR3: CASSPRTSGSGAQYF
DNA: TGTGCCAGCAGCCCTCGGACTAGCGGGAGCGGGGCCCAGTACTTC

length: 13
D: TRBD1
V: TRBV12-3/TRBV12-4
J: TRBJ2-2
size: many
CDR3: CASTQGAGGELFF
DNA: TGTGCCAGCACCCAGGGGGCGGGCGGGGAGCTGTTTTTT

length: 15
D: TRBD2
V: TRBV7-9
J: TRBJ2-1
size: few
CDR3: CASGYGLESYNEQFF
DNA: TGTGCCAGCGGATACGGACTAGAATCCTACAATGAGCAGTTCTTC

length: 15
D: .
V: TRBV4-3
J: TRBJ2-2
size: few
CDR3: CASSQPGPNTGELFF
DNA: TGCGCCAGCAGCCAACCTGGCCCGAACACCGGGGAGCTGTTTTTT

length: 16
D: TRBD1
V: TRBV24-1
J: TRBJ2-1
size: .
CDR3: CATSDLTGGDQHEQFF
DNA: TGTGCCACCAGTGACCTGACAGGGGGCGACCAGCATGAGCAGTTCTTC

length: 15
D: .
V: TRBV9
J: TRBJ2-1
size: .
CDR3: CASSVVANLYNEQFF
DNA: TGTGCCAGCAGCGTAGTAGCCAACCTGTACAATGAGCAGTTCTTC

length: 17
D: .
V: TRBV6-2/TRBV6-3
J: TRBJ2-2
size: .
CDR3: CASSYDWMGAHTGELFF
DNA: TGTGCCAGCAGTTACGATTGGATGGGTGCGCACACCGGGGAGCTGTTTTTT

length: 15
D: .
V: TRBV5-1
J: TRBJ2-2
size: .
CDR3: CASSFSVIFTGELFF
DNA: TGCGCCAGCAGCTTCTCGGTTATCTTCACCGGGGAGCTGTTTTTT

length: 16
D: .
V: TRBV4-3
J: TRBJ1-6
size: few
CDR3: CASSQVEGGGASPLHF
DNA: TGCGCCAGCAGCCAAGTAGAGGGCGGGGGGGCTTCACCCCTCCACTTT

length: 18
D: .
V: TRBV5-8
J: TRBJ2-2
size: few
CDR3: CASSLSYLRRPNTGELFF
DNA: TGTGCCAGCAGCTTATCGTATCTGAGGCGGCCGAACACCGGGGAGCTGTTTTTT

length: 14
D: .
V: TRBV7-2
J: TRBJ2-5
size: .
CDR3: CASSLGVYQETQYF
DNA: TGTGCCAGCAGCTTAGGAGTGTACCAAGAGACCCAGTACTTC

length: 16
D: .
V: TRBV14
J: TRBJ2-2
size: few
CDR3: CASSPLGVFPAGELFF
DNA: TGTGCCAGCAGCCCGTTGGGGGTCTTTCCGGCCGGGGAGCTGTTTTTT

length: 11
D: .
V: TRBV12-3/TRBV12-4
J: TRBJ2-3
size: .
CDR3: CASRMLDTQYF
DNA: TGTGCCAGCAGGATGCTAGATACGCAGTATTTT

length: 15
D: TRBD2
V: TRBV12-3/TRBV12-4
J: TRBJ2-7
size: many
CDR3: CASSFGTSAYYEQYF
DNA: TGTGCCAGCAGTTTCGGGACTAGCGCCTACTACGAGCAGTACTTC

length: 14
D: .
V: TRBV20-1
J: TRBJ2-5
size: .
CDR3: CSATSGRGTETQYF
DNA: TGCAGTGCTACTTCAGGCAGGGGTACGGAGACCCAGTACTTC

length: 14
D: .
V: TRBV4-3
J: TRBJ2-7
size: .
CDR3: CASSAGVSSYEQYF
DNA: TGCGCCAGCAGCGCCGGGGTGAGCTCCTACGAGCAGTACTTC

length: 15
D: TRBD2
V: TRBV20-1
J: TRBJ2-7
size: .
CDR3: CSARDLSGSIYEQYF
DNA: TGCAGTGCTAGAGATCTCAGCGGGAGTATTTACGAGCAGTACTTC

length: 16
D: TRBD1
V: TRBV4-1
J: TRBJ2-3
size: many
CDR3: CASSQDVRQGTDTQYF
DNA: TGCGCCAGCAGCCAAGATGTAAGACAGGGAACAGATACGCAGTATTTT

length: 15
D: .
V: TRBV4-3
J: TRBJ2-2
size: .
CDR3: CASSQEDRNTGELFF
DNA: TGCGCCAGCAGCCAAGAGGACAGAAACACCGGGGAGCTGTTTTTT

length: 15
D: .
V: TRBV19
J: TRBJ2-1
size: many
CDR3: CASSIGAGTSNEQFF
DNA: TGTGCCAGTAGTATAGGGGCTGGTACTAGTAATGAGCAGTTCTTC

length: 13
D: .
V: TRBV7-9
J: TRBJ2-3
size: many
CDR3: CASSLDSLEGQYF
DNA: TGTGCCAGCAGTCTGGACTCCCTAGAGGGGCAGTATTTT

length: 16
D: TRBD2
V: TRBV27
J: TRBJ2-2
size: .
CDR3: CASSGVGLQHTGELFF
DNA: TGTGCCAGCAGTGGTGTGGGACTACAGCACACCGGGGAGCTGTTTTTT

length: 13
D: .
V: TRBV4-2
J: TRBJ2-3
size: few
CDR3: CASSQDEGESQYF
DNA: TGTGCCAGCAGCCAGGATGAGGGGGAGTCGCAGTATTTT

length: 17
D: .
V: TRBV4-3
J: TRBJ1-3
size: .
CDR3: CASSQEESEVSGNTIYF
DNA: TGCGCCAGCAGCCAAGAAGAGTCGGAGGTCTCTGGAAACACCATATATTTT

length: 18
D: TRBD2
V: TRBV20-1
J: TRBJ2-3
size: .
CDR3: CSAPRRMLAGPYTDTQYF
DNA: TGCAGTGCTCCCCGGAGAATGTTAGCGGGACCGTACACAGATACGCAGTATTTT

length: 15
D: TRBD1
V: TRBV4-3
J: TRBJ1-2
size: .
CDR3: CASSQETGNLYGYTF
DNA: TGCGCCAGCAGCCAGGAGACAGGGAACCTCTATGGCTACACCTTC

length: 15
D: TRBD1
V: TRBV18
J: TRBJ2-7
size: few
CDR3: CASSRSGTGGAEQYF
DNA: TGTGCCAGCTCGCGATCCGGGACAGGGGGCGCTGAGCAGTACTTC

length: 15
D: TRBD2
V: TRBV2
J: TRBJ2-1
size: .
CDR3: CASRSGTSGVGEQFF
DNA: TGTGCCAGCAGGAGCGGGACTAGCGGGGTTGGTGAGCAGTTCTTC

length: 15
D: TRBD1
V: TRBV11-2
J: TRBJ2-7
size: few
CDR3: CASSADRVRSYEQYF
DNA: TGTGCCAGCAGCGCGGACAGGGTTAGGTCCTACGAGCAGTACTTC

length: 14
D: TRBD1
V: TRBV12-3/TRBV12-4
J: TRBJ2-1
size: few
CDR3: CASSSGQLYNEQFF
DNA: TGTGCCAGCAGCTCGGGACAGCTCTACAATGAGCAGTTCTTC

length: 13
D: .
V: TRBV5-1
J: TRBJ1-1
size: few
CDR3: CASSVDTRTEAFF
DNA: TGCGCCAGCAGCGTGGACACCCGCACTGAAGCTTTCTTT

length: 16
D: .
V: TRBV6-2/TRBV6-3
J: TRBJ2-7
size: many
CDR3: CASSYSYTAVSYEQYF
DNA: TGTGCCAGCAGTTACTCATACACAGCAGTCTCCTACGAGCAGTACTTC

length: 16
D: TRBD2
V: TRBV7-2
J: TRBJ2-1
size: .
CDR3: CASSWTTSGRAGEQFF
DNA: TGTGCCAGCAGCTGGACCACTAGCGGGAGGGCGGGTGAGCAGTTCTTC

length: 13
D: TRBD1
V: TRBV6-2/TRBV6-3
J: TRBJ2-5
size: many
CDR3: CASSRYRGETQYF
DNA: TGTGCCAGCAGCCGCTACAGGGGAGAGACCCAGTACTTC

length: 17
D: TRBD2
V: TRBV24-1
J: TRBJ2-1
size: .
CDR3: CATSDVGLAGVYNEQFF
DNA: TGTGCCACCAGTGACGTTGGACTAGCGGGAGTCTACAATGAGCAGTTCTTC

length: 14
D: .
V: TRBV7-9
J: TRBJ1-1
size: many
CDR3: CASSLGGIRTEAFF
DNA: TGTGCCAGCAGCCTGGGGGGCATAAGAACTGAAGCTTTCTTT

length: 17
D: TRBD2
V: TRBV4-1
J: TRBJ2-1
size: .
CDR3: CASSQRLAGGNYNEQFF
DNA: TGCGCCAGCAGCCAGAGACTAGCGGGAGGTAACTACAATGAGCAGTTCTTC

length: 17
D: .
V: TRBV4-1
J: TRBJ1-2
size: many
CDR3: CASSQGEWRGAGYGYTF
DNA: TGCGCCAGCAGCCAAGGGGAGTGGCGGGGCGCTGGCTATGGCTACACCTTC

length: 15
D: TRBD2
V: TRBV15
J: TRBJ2-1
size: many
CDR3: CATSKTSGGNNEQFF
DNA: TGTGCCACCAGCAAGACTAGCGGGGGAAACAATGAGCAGTTCTTC

length: 15
D: .
V: TRBV5-1
J: TRBJ2-1
size: many
CDR3: CASSLARAGKDEQFF
DNA: TGCGCCAGCAGCTTAGCCCGGGCCGGGAAGGATGAGCAGTTCTTC

length: 15
D: .
V: TRBV3-1
J: TRBJ1-2
size: few
CDR3: CASSRQPGSNYGYTF
DNA: TGTGCCAGCAGCCGCCAACCTGGATCCAACTATGGCTACACCTTC

length: 16
D: TRBD2
V: TRBV12-3/TRBV12-4
J: TRBJ2-6
size: few
CDR3: CASSPGLASGANVLTF
DNA: TGTGCCAGCAGTCCCGGACTAGCTTCTGGGGCCAACGTCCTGACTTTC

length: 15
D: .
V: TRBV6-1
J: TRBJ2-2
size: .
CDR3: CASKLGLTNTGELFF
DNA: TGTGCCAGTAAACTGGGACTTACGAACACCGGGGAGCTGTTTTTT

length: 15
D: TRBD2
V: TRBV5-1
J: TRBJ2-1
size: .
CDR3: CASSSGTSSTNEQFF
DNA: TGCGCCAGCAGCTCAGGGACTAGTTCTACGAATGAGCAGTTCTTC

length: 17
D: .
V: TRBV6-2/TRBV6-3
J: TRBJ2-5
size: .
CDR3: CASSYVLVEGRQETQYF
DNA: TGTGCCAGCAGTTACGTACTCGTGGAGGGGCGCCAAGAGACCCAGTACTTC

length: 14
D: .
V: TRBV20-1
J: TRBJ1-2
size: few
CDR3: CSARDRGRNYGYTF
DNA: TGCAGTGCTAGAGACAGGGGCCGTAACTATGGCTACACCTTC

length: 16
D: TRBD1
V: TRBV12-3/TRBV12-4
J: TRBJ1-2
size: .
CDR3: CASSPGQGARAYGYTF
DNA: TGTGCCAGCAGCCCGGGACAGGGGGCACGGGCGTATGGCTACACCTTC

length: 15
D: .
V: TRBV29-1
J: TRBJ1-2
size: .
CDR3: CSAPPGGGLVYGYTF
DNA: TGCAGCGCCCCCCCGGGAGGGGGATTGGTCTATGGCTACACCTTC

length: 13
D: TRBD1
V: TRBV4-1
J: TRBJ1-1
size: .
CDR3: CASSQRTGWEAFF
DNA: TGCGCCAGCAGCCAAAGGACAGGGTGGGAAGCTTTCTTT

length: 16
D: TRBD2
V: TRBV7-2
J: TRBJ2-3
size: few
CDR3: CASSFYFTSGTDTQYF
DNA: TGTGCCAGCAGCTTTTATTTTACTAGCGGAACAGATACGCAGTATTTT

length: 14
D: TRBD2
V: TRBV20-1
J: TRBJ2-7
size: .
CDR3: CSASGEGSTYEQYF
DNA: TGCAGTGCTAGTGGGGAGGGCTCTACCTACGAGCAGTACTTC

length: 12
D: .
V: TRBV12-3/TRBV12-4
J: TRBJ2-1
size: .
CDR3: CANSNGRDEQFF
DNA: TGTGCCAACTCCAATGGGCGGGATGAGCAGTTCTTC

length: 14
D: .
V: TRBV11-3
J: TRBJ2-3
size: .
CDR3: CASSQRREPDTQYF
DNA: TGTGCCAGCAGCCAAAGAAGGGAACCAGATACGCAGTATTTT

length: 13
D: TRBD1
V: TRBV27
J: TRBJ2-7
size: .
CDR3: CASSLGGQNEQYF
DNA: TGTGCCAGCAGTTTAGGGGGACAGAACGAGCAGTACTTC

length: 16
D: .
V: TRBV15
J: TRBJ2-1
size: .
CDR3: CATSRDLYGGYNEQFF
DNA: TGTGCCACCAGCAGAGATCTTTACGGGGGCTACAATGAGCAGTTCTTC

length: 15
D: .
V: TRBV9
J: TRBJ2-7
size: .
CDR3: CASSNEGQFSYEQYF
DNA: TGTGCCAGCAGCAACGAGGGGCAATTTTCATACGAGCAGTACTTC

length: 15
D: .
V: TRBV6-5
J: TRBJ2-7
size: few
CDR3: CASSYEGTSSYEQYF
DNA: TGTGCCAGCAGTTACGAGGGTACCAGCTCCTACGAGCAGTACTTC

length: 15
D: TRBD2
V: TRBV20-1
J: TRBJ2-5
size: few
CDR3: CSAPLRGGATETQYF
DNA: TGCAGTGCCCCGCTGCGCGGGGGGGCCACAGAGACCCAGTACTTC